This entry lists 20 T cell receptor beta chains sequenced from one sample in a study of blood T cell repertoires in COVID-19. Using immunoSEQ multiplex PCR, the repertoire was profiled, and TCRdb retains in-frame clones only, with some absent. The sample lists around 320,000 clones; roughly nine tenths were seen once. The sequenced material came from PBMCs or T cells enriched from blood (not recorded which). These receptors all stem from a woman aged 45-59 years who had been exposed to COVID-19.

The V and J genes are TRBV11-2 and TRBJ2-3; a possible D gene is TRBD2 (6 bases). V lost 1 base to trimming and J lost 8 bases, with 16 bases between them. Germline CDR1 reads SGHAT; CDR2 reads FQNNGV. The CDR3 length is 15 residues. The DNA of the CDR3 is TGTGCCAGCAGCTTAGGGACTGGGCCGGGGGTTACGCAGTATTTT. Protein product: CASSLGTGPGVTQYF.

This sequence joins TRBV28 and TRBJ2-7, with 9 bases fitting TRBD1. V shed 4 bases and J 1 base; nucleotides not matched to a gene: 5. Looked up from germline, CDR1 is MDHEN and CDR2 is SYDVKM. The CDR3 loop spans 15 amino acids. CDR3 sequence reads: CASSSGGTGSYEQYF. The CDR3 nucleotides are TGTGCCAGCAGTTCCGGCGGGACAGGGTCCTACGAGCAGTACTTC.

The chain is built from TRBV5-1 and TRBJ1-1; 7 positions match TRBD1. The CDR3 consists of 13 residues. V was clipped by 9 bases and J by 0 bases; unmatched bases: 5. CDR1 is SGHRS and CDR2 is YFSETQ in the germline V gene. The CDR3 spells CATSDRMNTEAFF. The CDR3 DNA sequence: TGCGCCACCTCGGACAGGATGAACACTGAAGCTTTCTTT.

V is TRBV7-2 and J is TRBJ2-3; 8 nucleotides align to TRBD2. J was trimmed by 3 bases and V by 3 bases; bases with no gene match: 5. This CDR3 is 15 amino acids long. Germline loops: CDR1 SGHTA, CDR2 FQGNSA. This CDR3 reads CASSFAAGATDTQYF. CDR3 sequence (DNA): TGTGCCAGCAGCTTTGCAGCGGGGGCGACAGATACGCAGTATTTT.

CDR3 nucleotides: TGTGCCAGCAGTCGGACAGGGGGCACTGAAGCTTTCTTT. Its translation is CASSRTGGTEAFF. V is TRBV6-5 and J is TRBJ1-1, with 10 bases that match TRBD1. Trimming took 5 bases from V and 4 from J; bases not matched to a gene: 1. The CDR3 length is 13 residues. Germline V gives CDR1 MNHEY, CDR2 SVGAGI.

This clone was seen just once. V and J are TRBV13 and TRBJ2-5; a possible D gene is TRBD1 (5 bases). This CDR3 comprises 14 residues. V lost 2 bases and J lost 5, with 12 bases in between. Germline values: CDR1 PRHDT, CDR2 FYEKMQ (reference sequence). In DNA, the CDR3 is TGTGCCAGCAGCTTAAGGGGTCCGGCGGAGACCCAGTACTTC. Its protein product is CASSLRGPAETQYF.

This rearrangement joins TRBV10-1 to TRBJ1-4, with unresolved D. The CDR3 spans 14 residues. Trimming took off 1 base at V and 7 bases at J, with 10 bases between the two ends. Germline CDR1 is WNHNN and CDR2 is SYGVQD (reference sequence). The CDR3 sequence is CASSEYPGSEKLFF. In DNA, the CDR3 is TGCGCCAGCAGTGAGTACCCGGGTTCTGAAAAACTGTTTTTT.

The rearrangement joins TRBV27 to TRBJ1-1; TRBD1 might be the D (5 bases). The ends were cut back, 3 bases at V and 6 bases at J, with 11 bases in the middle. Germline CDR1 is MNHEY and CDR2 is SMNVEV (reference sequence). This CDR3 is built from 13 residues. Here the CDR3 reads CASSLEGRAEAFF. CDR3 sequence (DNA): TGTGCCAGCAGTTTGGAGGGGCGGGCTGAAGCTTTCTTT.

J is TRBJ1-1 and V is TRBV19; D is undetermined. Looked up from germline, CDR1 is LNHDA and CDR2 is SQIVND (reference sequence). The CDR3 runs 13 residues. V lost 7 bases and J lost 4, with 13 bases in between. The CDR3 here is CASTRPLGTEAFF. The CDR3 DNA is TGTGCCAGTACCCGGCCTCTAGGCACTGAAGCTTTCTTT. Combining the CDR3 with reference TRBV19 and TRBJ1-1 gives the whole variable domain DGGITQSPKYLFRKEGQNVTLSCEQNLNHDAMYWYRQDPGQGLRLIYYSQIVNDFQKGDIAEGYSVSREKKESFPLTVTSAQKNPTAFYLCASTRPLGTEAFFGQGTRLTVV.

The CDR3 sequence: CASSPGGALLNSPLHF. CDR3 DNA: TGTGCCAGCAGCCCAGGGGGCGCGCTACTTAATTCACCCCTCCACTTT. This chain joins TRBV3-1 (or the pseudogene TRBV3-2) and TRBJ1-6; 8 bases fit TRBD1. Germline V lookup: CDR1 LGHDT, CDR2 YNNKEL (reference sequence). The CDR3 consists of 16 residues. J gave up 6 bases and V 4 bases, and 8 bases lay outside the gene matches.

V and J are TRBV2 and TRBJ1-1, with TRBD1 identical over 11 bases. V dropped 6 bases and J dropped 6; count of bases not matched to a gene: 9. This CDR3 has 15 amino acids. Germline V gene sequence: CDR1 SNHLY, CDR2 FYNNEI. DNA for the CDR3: TGTGCCAGCAGCTTTAGGACAGGGGGCTCGGCTGAAGCTTTCTTT. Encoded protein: CASSFRTGGSAEAFF.

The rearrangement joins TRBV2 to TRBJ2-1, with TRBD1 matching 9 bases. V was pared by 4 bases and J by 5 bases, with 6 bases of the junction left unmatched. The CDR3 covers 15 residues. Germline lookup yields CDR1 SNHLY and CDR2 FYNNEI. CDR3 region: CASSVLQGANNEQFF. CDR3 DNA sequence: TGTGCCAGCAGTGTTCTACAGGGGGCTAACAATGAGCAGTTCTTC.

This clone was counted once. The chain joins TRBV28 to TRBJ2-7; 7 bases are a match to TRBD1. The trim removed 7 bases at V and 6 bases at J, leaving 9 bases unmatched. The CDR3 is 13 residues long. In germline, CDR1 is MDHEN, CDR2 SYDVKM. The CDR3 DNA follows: TGTGCCAGCAAGGGTGAGGGGGCGAGCGAGCAGTACTTC. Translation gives CASKGEGASEQYF.

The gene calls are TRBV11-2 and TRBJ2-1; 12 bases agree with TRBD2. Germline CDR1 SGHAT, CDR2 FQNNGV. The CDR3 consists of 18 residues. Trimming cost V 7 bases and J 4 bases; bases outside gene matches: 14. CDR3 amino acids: CASTSPGLAGRTYNEQFF. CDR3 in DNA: TGTGCCAGCACCAGCCCGGGACTAGCGGGTCGAACTTACAATGAGCAGTTCTTC.

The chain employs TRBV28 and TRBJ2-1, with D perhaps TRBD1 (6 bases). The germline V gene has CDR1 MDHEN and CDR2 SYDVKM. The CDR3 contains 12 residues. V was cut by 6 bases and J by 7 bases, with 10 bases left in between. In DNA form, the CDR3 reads TGTGCCAGCAGACGGACAGAAAATGAGCAGTTCTTC. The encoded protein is CASRRTENEQFF.

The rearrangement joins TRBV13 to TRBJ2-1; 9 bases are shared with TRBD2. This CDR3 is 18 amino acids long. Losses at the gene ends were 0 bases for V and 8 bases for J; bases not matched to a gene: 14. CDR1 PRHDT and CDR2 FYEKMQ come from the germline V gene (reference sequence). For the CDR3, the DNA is TGTGCCAGCAGCTTAGGCCTCTTGGCGGGGGGGCCTTTCTATGAGCAGTTCTTC. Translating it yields CASSLGLLAGGPFYEQFF.

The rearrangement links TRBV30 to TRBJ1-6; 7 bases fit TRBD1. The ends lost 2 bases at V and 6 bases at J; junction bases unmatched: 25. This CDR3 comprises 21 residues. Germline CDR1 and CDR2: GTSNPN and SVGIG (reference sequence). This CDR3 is CAWSITPGGGQRPLGNSPLHF. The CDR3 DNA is TGTGCCTGGAGTATAACCCCAGGAGGGGGACAGCGGCCTTTGGGTAATTCACCCCTCCACTTT.

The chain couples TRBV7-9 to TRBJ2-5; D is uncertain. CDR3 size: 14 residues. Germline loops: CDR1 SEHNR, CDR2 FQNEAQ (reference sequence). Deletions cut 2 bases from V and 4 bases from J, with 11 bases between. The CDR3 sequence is CASSLSQMGETQYF. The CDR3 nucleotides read TGTGCCAGCAGCTTATCACAGATGGGAGAGACCCAGTACTTC.

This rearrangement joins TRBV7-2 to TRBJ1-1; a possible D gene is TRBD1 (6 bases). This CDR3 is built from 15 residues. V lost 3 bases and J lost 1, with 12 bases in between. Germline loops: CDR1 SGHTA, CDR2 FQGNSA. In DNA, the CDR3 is TGTGCCAGCAGCTTGAACAGGGCAACGAACACTGAAGCTTTCTTT. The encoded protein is CASSLNRATNTEAFF.

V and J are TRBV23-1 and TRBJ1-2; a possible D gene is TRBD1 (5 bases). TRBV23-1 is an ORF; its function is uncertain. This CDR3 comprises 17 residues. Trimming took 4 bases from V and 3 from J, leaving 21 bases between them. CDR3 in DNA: TGCGCCAGCAGTCCGGGTTTGGGGGGAGAGAAGGACTATGGCTACACCTTC. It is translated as CASSPGLGGEKDYGYTF.